The rows below give T cell receptor beta chains drawn from one sample of a study of blood T cell repertoires in COVID-19. The table came from immunoSEQ multiplex PCR; TCRdb's copy has only in-frame clones and leaves some out. The table has tens of thousands of clones, approximately 86% seen once; the top ten hold 10% to 15%. Sequenced sample: peripheral blood. Receptors originate from a human donor in a cohort sampled during active COVID-19. The CDR3 runs from the conserved cysteine through the conserved F or W. D genes are given only for firm matches. The listing skips clone size in some rows; elsewhere it reads once, few, many or a size class.

d_gene: TRBD2; v_gene: TRBV13; j_gene: TRBJ2-1; abundance: .; CDR3nt: TGTGCCAGCAGCTTATACGTCCTTCAGAGCGGGGGAAACAATGAGCAGTTCTTC; CDR3aa: CASSLYVLQSGGNNEQFF
d_gene: TRBD1; v_gene: TRBV5-5; j_gene: TRBJ1-1; abundance: .; CDR3nt: TGTGCCAGCAGCTTGAGTCTCGGGACAGATCTTCTGAACACTGAAGCTTTCTTT; CDR3aa: CASSLSLGTDLLNTEAFF
d_gene: .; v_gene: TRBV18; j_gene: TRBJ2-6; abundance: .; CDR3nt: TGTGCCAGCTCACTAACAGGGACCGGGGCCAACGTCCTGACTTTC; CDR3aa: CASSLTGTGANVLTF
d_gene: TRBD1; v_gene: TRBV27; j_gene: TRBJ1-2; abundance: .; CDR3nt: TGTGCCAGCAGTTTATCCAGGGGGCATGGCTACACCTTC; CDR3aa: CASSLSRGHGYTF
d_gene: TRBD1; v_gene: TRBV9; j_gene: TRBJ1-1; abundance: .; CDR3nt: TGTGCCAGCAGCGTGCGGACAGGGGGATTAACTGAAGCTTTCTTT; CDR3aa: CASSVRTGGLTEAFF
d_gene: TRBD1; v_gene: TRBV5-6; j_gene: TRBJ2-1; abundance: .; CDR3nt: TGTGCCACGGGCCCAGGGGGCCCCATCTACAATGAGCAGTTCTTC; CDR3aa: CATGPGGPIYNEQFF
d_gene: .; v_gene: TRBV5-4; j_gene: TRBJ2-1; abundance: once; CDR3nt: TGTGCCAGCAGCTTGGGACAGGCCTACAATGAGCAGTTCTTC; CDR3aa: CASSLGQAYNEQFF
d_gene: TRBD2; v_gene: TRBV6-2/TRBV6-3; j_gene: TRBJ2-3; abundance: .; CDR3nt: TGTGCCAGCAGTCCACTGGGACTAGCGGGGGGGCATGCAGATACGCAGTATTTT; CDR3aa: CASSPLGLAGGHADTQYF
d_gene: TRBD1; v_gene: TRBV11-3; j_gene: TRBJ1-1; abundance: .; CDR3nt: TGTGCCAGCAGCGCAGGGGGCGGAAAGAACACTGAAGCTTTCTTT; CDR3aa: CASSAGGGKNTEAFF
d_gene: TRBD1; v_gene: TRBV19; j_gene: TRBJ1-6; abundance: .; CDR3nt: TGTGCCAGTAGTGGGACAGGGGTTCCTAATTCACCCCTCCACTTT; CDR3aa: CASSGTGVPNSPLHF
d_gene: .; v_gene: TRBV6-2/TRBV6-3; j_gene: TRBJ2-3; abundance: few; CDR3nt: TGTGCCAGCAGTTACTTTCGGGATACGCAGTATTTT; CDR3aa: CASSYFRDTQYF
d_gene: .; v_gene: TRBV28; j_gene: TRBJ1-2; abundance: .; CDR3nt: TGTGCCAGCAGTTTAGGAGGGGCCTTCAACTATGGCTACACCTTC; CDR3aa: CASSLGGAFNYGYTF
d_gene: .; v_gene: TRBV19; j_gene: TRBJ1-2; abundance: .; CDR3nt: TGTGCCAGTACCCTGCAGGGGAGCTATGGCTACACCTTC; CDR3aa: CASTLQGSYGYTF
d_gene: TRBD2; v_gene: TRBV7-7; j_gene: TRBJ2-1; abundance: .; CDR3nt: TGTGCCAGCAGCTCCGGACTAGCGGGACCCTACAATGAGCAGTTCTTC; CDR3aa: CASSSGLAGPYNEQFF
d_gene: TRBD1; v_gene: TRBV28; j_gene: TRBJ1-4; abundance: .; CDR3nt: TGTGCCAGCAGTAACAGGGGGGCCGCAACTAATGAAAAACTGTTTTTT; CDR3aa: CASSNRGAATNEKLFF
d_gene: .; v_gene: TRBV29-1; j_gene: TRBJ1-2; abundance: .; CDR3nt: TGCAGCGCACGGCAGACACTTGATTATGGCTACACCTTC; CDR3aa: CSARQTLDYGYTF
d_gene: .; v_gene: TRBV7-3; j_gene: TRBJ2-1; abundance: .; CDR3nt: TGTGCCAGCAGCTTACTCCGCGGCAATGAGCAGTTCTTC; CDR3aa: CASSLLRGNEQFF
d_gene: .; v_gene: TRBV18; j_gene: TRBJ2-5; abundance: .; CDR3nt: TGTGCCAGCACGACGACAGGCGGTGAGACCCAGTACTTC; CDR3aa: CASTTTGGETQYF
d_gene: .; v_gene: TRBV7-3; j_gene: TRBJ2-3; abundance: .; CDR3nt: TGTGCCAGCAGTTCGTTTAGCACAGATACGCAGTATTTT; CDR3aa: CASSSFSTDTQYF
d_gene: TRBD1; v_gene: TRBV7-2; j_gene: TRBJ1-2; abundance: .; CDR3nt: TGTGCCAGCAGCCCATCCTCCCTCCTGACAGGGGTTGGCTACACCTTC; CDR3aa: CASSPSSLLTGVGYTF
d_gene: .; v_gene: TRBV5-1; j_gene: TRBJ2-1; abundance: .; CDR3nt: TGCGCCAGCAGCTTGGGGGGCCCGAATGAGCAGTTCTTC; CDR3aa: CASSLGGPNEQFF
d_gene: .; v_gene: TRBV6-2/TRBV6-3; j_gene: TRBJ1-1; abundance: .; CDR3nt: TGTGCCAGCACCCCGGGGGGGGTTACTGAAGCTTTCTTT; CDR3aa: CASTPGGVTEAFF
d_gene: TRBD1; v_gene: TRBV4-1; j_gene: TRBJ2-7; abundance: .; CDR3nt: TGCGCCAGCAGCCAAGCCTTCCGAGACAGGGACGACGAGCAGTACTTC; CDR3aa: CASSQAFRDRDDEQYF
d_gene: TRBD1; v_gene: TRBV20-1; j_gene: TRBJ2-7; abundance: .; CDR3nt: TGCAGTGCTAGTCCCGGGACAGTGAGCTCCTACGAGCAGTACTTC; CDR3aa: CSASPGTVSSYEQYF
d_gene: TRBD1; v_gene: TRBV2; j_gene: TRBJ2-2; abundance: once; CDR3nt: TGTGCCATCCCGGGGACAGGGGTGACCGGGGAGCTGTTTTTT; CDR3aa: CAIPGTGVTGELFF
d_gene: .; v_gene: TRBV18; j_gene: TRBJ2-2; abundance: .; CDR3nt: TGTGCCAGCTCACCAATCAGTGGGAACACCGGGGAGCTGTTTTTT; CDR3aa: CASSPISGNTGELFF
d_gene: .; v_gene: TRBV11-1; j_gene: TRBJ1-2; abundance: .; CDR3nt: TGTGCCACCTCAGCGGGGGGCTACTATGGCTACACCTTC; CDR3aa: CATSAGGYYGYTF
d_gene: TRBD2; v_gene: TRBV10-3; j_gene: TRBJ2-3; abundance: .; CDR3nt: TGTGCCATCAGTGTAGCGGGGGGCCGGGGAAGCACAGATACGCAGTATTTT; CDR3aa: CAISVAGGRGSTDTQYF
d_gene: .; v_gene: TRBV28; j_gene: TRBJ1-3; abundance: .; CDR3nt: TGTGCCAGCAGTTTATCTGGGGGGAGGAGGGCTAGCTCTGGAAACACCATATATTTT; CDR3aa: CASSLSGGRRASSGNTIYF
d_gene: .; v_gene: TRBV6-5; j_gene: TRBJ1-5; abundance: once; CDR3nt: TGTGCCAGCAAGGGGTGGGGCAATCAGCCCCAGCATTTT; CDR3aa: CASKGWGNQPQHF
d_gene: .; v_gene: TRBV19; j_gene: TRBJ1-4; abundance: .; CDR3nt: TGTGCCAGTAGTAAATTCCAGCCGGAGGCAACTAATGAAAAACTGTTTTTT; CDR3aa: CASSKFQPEATNEKLFF
d_gene: .; v_gene: TRBV28; j_gene: TRBJ1-1; abundance: few; CDR3nt: TGTGCCAGCACTCCCCCCCCACCAGGGGTGACTGAAGCTTTCTTT; CDR3aa: CASTPPPPGVTEAFF
d_gene: TRBD1; v_gene: TRBV2; j_gene: TRBJ1-2; abundance: .; CDR3nt: TGTGCCAGCAGTGCAATTTGGGACAGTGCCTATGGCTACACCTTC; CDR3aa: CASSAIWDSAYGYTF
d_gene: .; v_gene: TRBV7-2; j_gene: TRBJ2-2; abundance: .; CDR3nt: TGTGCCAGCAGCTTAGGAGGGACTGCGAACACCGGGGAGCTGTTTTTT; CDR3aa: CASSLGGTANTGELFF
d_gene: TRBD2; v_gene: TRBV5-6; j_gene: TRBJ2-1; abundance: .; CDR3nt: TGTGCCAGCAGCGTGGGACTAGCGGGGATCAATGAGCAGTTCTTC; CDR3aa: CASSVGLAGINEQFF
d_gene: .; v_gene: TRBV12-3/TRBV12-4; j_gene: TRBJ1-1; abundance: once; CDR3nt: TGTGCCAGCAGTCCCCAGGGAGGCGCTGAAGCTTTCTTT; CDR3aa: CASSPQGGAEAFF
d_gene: TRBD2; v_gene: TRBV5-1; j_gene: TRBJ2-5; abundance: .; CDR3nt: TGCGCCAGCAGCTCGATTAGCGGGGGGCACGAAGAGACCCAGTACTTC; CDR3aa: CASSSISGGHEETQYF
d_gene: .; v_gene: TRBV7-8; j_gene: TRBJ2-1; abundance: .; CDR3nt: TGTGCCAGCAGCTTAAGTCCGCAGGGAGGCAATGAGCAGTTCTTC; CDR3aa: CASSLSPQGGNEQFF
d_gene: TRBD2; v_gene: TRBV11-2; j_gene: TRBJ2-3; abundance: once; CDR3nt: TGTGCCAGCAGCTCCCCAATACTAGCGGGGGATGCAGATACGCAGTATTTT; CDR3aa: CASSSPILAGDADTQYF
d_gene: TRBD1; v_gene: TRBV25-1; j_gene: TRBJ2-2; abundance: .; CDR3nt: TGTGCCAGCAGTGACCTTCGGACAGGGGGGACCGGGGAGCTGTTTTTT; CDR3aa: CASSDLRTGGTGELFF
d_gene: TRBD1; v_gene: TRBV6-2/TRBV6-3; j_gene: TRBJ1-2; abundance: once; CDR3nt: TGTGCCAGCAGTCTCAGGGGGCGTATCGGCGACACCTTC; CDR3aa: CASSLRGRIGDTF
d_gene: TRBD1; v_gene: TRBV15; j_gene: TRBJ1-1; abundance: .; CDR3nt: TGTGCCACCAGCAGGGACAGGGGGCTGGGTGCTTTCTTT; CDR3aa: CATSRDRGLGAFF